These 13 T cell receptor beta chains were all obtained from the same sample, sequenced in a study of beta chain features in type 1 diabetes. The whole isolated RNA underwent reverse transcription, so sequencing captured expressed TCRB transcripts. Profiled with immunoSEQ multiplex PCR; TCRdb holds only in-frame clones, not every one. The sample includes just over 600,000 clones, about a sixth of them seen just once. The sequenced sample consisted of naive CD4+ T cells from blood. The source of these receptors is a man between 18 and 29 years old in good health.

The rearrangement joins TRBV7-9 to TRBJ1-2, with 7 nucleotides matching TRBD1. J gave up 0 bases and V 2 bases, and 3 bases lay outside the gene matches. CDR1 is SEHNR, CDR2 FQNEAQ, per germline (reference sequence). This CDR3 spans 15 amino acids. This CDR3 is CASSLQGGPNYGYTF. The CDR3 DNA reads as TGTGCCAGCAGCTTACAGGGGGGCCCTAACTATGGCTACACCTTC.

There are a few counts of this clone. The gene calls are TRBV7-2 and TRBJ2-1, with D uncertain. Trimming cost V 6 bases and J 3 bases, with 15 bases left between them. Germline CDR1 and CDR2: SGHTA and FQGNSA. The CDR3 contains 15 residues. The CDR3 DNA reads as TGTGCCAGCAGACCATTGGTACGAGACTACAATGAGCAGTTCTTC. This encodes CASRPLVRDYNEQFF.

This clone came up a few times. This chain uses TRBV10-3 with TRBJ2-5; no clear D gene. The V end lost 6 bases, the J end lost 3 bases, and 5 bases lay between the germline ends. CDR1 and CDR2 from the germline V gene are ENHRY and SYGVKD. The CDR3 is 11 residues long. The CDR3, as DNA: TGTGCCATCAGGACCGAAGAGACCCAGTACTTC. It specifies CAIRTEETQYF.

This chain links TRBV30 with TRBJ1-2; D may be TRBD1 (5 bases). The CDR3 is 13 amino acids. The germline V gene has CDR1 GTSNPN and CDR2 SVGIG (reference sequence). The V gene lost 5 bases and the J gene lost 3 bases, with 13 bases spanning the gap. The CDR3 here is CAWALGGHYGYTF. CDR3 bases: TGTGCCTGGGCTTTGGGGGGACACTATGGCTACACCTTC.

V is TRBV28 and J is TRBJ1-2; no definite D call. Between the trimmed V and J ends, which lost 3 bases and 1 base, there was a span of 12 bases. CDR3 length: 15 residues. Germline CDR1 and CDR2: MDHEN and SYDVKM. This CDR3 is CASSFHPRDNYGYTF. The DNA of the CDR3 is TGTGCCAGCAGTTTTCACCCACGAGATAACTATGGCTACACCTTC.

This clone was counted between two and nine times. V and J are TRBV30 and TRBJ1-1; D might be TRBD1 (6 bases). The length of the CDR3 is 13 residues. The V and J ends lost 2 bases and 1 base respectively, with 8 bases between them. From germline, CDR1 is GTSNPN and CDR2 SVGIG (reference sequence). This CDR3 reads CAWSPQGNTEAFF. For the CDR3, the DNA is TGTGCCTGGAGTCCACAGGGGAACACTGAAGCTTTCTTT.

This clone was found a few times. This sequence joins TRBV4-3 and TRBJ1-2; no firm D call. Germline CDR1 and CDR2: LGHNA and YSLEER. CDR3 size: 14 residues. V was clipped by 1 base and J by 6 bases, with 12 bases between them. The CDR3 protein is CASSQAGLVDGYTF. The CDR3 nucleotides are TGCGCCAGCAGCCAAGCAGGTCTCGTGGATGGCTACACCTTC.

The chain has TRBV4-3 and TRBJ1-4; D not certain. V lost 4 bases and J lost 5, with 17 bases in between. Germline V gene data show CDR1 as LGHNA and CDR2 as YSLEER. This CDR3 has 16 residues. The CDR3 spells CASSPYQRVWNEKLFF. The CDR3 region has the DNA TGCGCCAGCAGCCCCTACCAGAGGGTTTGGAATGAAAAACTGTTTTTT.

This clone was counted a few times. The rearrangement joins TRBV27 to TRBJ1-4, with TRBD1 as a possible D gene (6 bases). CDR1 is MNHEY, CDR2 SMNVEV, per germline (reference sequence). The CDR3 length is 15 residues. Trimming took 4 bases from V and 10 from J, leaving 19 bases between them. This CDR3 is CASSSPSTGLGKLFF. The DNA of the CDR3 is TGTGCCAGCAGTTCTCCTTCGACAGGCTTGGGAAAACTGTTTTTT.

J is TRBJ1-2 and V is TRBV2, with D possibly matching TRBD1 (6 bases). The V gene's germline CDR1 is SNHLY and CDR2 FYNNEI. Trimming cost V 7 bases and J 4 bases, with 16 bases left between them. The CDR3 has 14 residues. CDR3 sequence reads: CASTEGGGVYGYTF. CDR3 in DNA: TGTGCCAGCACCGAAGGAGGGGGAGTCTATGGCTACACCTTC.

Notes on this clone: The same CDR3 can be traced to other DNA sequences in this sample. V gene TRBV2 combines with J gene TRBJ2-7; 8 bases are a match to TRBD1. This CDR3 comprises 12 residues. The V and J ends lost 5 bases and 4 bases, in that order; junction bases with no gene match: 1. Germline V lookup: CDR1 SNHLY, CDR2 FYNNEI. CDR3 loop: CASSRTGYEQYF. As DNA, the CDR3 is TGTGCCAGCAGTCGGACAGGGTACGAGCAGTACTTC.

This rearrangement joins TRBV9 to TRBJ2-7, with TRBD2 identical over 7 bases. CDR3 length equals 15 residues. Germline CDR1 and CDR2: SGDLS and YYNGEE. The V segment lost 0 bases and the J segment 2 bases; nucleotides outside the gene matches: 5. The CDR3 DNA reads TGTGCCAGCAGCGTAGAGGGCGGGGGTACCTACGAGCAGTACTTC. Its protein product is CASSVEGGGTYEQYF. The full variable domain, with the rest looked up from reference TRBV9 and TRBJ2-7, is DSGVTQTPKHLITATGQRVTLRCSPRSGDLSVYWYQQSLDQGLQFLIQYYNGEERAKGNILERFSAQQFPDLHSELNLSSLELGDSALYFCASSVEGGGTYEQYFGPGTRLTVT.

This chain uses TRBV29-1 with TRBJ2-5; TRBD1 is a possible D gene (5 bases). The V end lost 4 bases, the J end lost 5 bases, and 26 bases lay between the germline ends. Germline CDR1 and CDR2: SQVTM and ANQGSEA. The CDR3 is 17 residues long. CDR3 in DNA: TGCAGCGTTGGGGAAAGGGGCAGGGAAGGGTCTGGGGAGACCCAGTACTTC. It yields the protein CSVGERGREGSGETQYF.